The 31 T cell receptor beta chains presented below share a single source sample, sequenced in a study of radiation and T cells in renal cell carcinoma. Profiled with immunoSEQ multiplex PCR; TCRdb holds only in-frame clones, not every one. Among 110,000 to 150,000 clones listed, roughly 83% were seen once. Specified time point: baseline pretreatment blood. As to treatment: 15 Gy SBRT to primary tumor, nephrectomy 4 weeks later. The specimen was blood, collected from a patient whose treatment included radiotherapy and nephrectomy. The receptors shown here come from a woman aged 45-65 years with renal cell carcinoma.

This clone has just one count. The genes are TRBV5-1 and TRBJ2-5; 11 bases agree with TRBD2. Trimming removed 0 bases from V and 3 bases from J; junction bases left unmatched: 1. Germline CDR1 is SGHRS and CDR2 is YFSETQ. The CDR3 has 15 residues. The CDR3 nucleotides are TGCGCCAGCAGCTTGGAACTAGCGGGGGAAGAGACCCAGTACTTC. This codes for CASSLELAGEETQYF.

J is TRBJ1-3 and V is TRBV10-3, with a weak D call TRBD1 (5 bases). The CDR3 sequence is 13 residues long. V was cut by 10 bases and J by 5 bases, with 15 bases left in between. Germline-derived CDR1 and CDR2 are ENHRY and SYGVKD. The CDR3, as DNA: TGTGCCACCTTCGAGGGACCGCGAAACACCATATATTTT. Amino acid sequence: CATFEGPRNTIYF.

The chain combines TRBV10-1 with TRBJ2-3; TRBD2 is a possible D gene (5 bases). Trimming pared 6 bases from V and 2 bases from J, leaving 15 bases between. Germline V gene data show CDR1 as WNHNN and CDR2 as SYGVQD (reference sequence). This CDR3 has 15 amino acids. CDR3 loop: CASSPNRGPTDTQYF. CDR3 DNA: TGCGCCAGCAGCCCCAATCGAGGGCCCACAGATACGCAGTATTTT.

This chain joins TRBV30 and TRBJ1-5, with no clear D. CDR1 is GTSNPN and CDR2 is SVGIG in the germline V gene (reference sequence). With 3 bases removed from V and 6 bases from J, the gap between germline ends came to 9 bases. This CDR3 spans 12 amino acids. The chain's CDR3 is CAWSGTAQPQHF. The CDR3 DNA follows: TGTGCCTGGAGCGGAACGGCTCAGCCCCAGCATTTT.

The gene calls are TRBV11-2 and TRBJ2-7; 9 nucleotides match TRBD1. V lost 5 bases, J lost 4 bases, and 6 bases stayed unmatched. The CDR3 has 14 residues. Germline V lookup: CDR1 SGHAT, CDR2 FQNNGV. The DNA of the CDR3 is TGTGCCAGCAGCGTGGGACAGGGACCTTACGAGCAGTACTTC. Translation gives CASSVGQGPYEQYF.

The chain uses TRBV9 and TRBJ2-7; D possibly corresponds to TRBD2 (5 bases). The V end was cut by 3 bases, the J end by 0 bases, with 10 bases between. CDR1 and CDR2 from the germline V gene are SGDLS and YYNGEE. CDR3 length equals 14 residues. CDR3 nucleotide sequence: TGTGCCAGCAGCGGGGCGGGCGTCTCCTACGAGCAGTACTTC. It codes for CASSGAGVSYEQYF.

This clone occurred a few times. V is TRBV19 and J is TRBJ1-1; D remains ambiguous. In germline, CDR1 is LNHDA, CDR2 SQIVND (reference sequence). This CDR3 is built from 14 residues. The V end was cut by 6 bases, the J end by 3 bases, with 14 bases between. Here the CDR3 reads CASRSLVLDTEAFF. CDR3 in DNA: TGTGCCAGTAGGTCCCTAGTATTGGACACTGAAGCTTTCTTT.

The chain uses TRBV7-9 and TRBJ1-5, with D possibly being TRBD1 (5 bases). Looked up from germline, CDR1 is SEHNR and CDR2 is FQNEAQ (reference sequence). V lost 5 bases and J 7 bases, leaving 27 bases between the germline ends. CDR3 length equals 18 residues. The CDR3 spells CASSGKTSTSGRGQPQHF. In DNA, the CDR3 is TGTGCCAGCAGCGGGAAAACTTCGACTTCGGGGCGTGGGCAGCCCCAGCATTTT.

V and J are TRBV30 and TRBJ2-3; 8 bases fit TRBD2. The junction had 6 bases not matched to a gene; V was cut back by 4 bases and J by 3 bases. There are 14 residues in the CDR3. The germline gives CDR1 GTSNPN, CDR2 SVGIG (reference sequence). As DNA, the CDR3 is TGTGCCTGGAACGCGGGGGGATTTACAGATACGCAGTATTTT. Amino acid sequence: CAWNAGGFTDTQYF. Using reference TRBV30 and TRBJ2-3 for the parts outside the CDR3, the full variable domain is SQTIHQWPATLVQPVGSPLSLECTVEGTSNPNLYWYRQAAGRGLQLLFYSVGIGQISSEVPQNLSASRPQDRQFILSSKKLLLSDSGFYLCAWNAGGFTDTQYFGPGTRLTVL.

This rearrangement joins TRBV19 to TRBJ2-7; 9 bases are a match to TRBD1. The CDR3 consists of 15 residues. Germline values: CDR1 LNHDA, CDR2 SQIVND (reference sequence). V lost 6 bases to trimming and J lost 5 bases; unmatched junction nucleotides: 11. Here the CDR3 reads CASSRPDRGYHEQYF. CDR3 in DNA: TGTGCCAGTAGCCGCCCAGACAGGGGGTACCACGAGCAGTACTTC.

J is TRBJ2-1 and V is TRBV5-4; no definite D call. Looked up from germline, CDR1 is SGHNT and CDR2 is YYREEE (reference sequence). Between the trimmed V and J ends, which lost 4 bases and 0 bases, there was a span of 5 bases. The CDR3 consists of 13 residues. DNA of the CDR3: TGTGCCAGCAGCCTTAGCTCCTACAATGAGCAGTTCTTC. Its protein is CASSLSSYNEQFF.

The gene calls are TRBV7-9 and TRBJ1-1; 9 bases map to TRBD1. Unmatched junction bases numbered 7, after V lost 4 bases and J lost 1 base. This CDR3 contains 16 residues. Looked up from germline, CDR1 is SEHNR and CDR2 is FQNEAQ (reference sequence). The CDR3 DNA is TGTGCCAGCAGCTCCCTCGGGGGACAGGGGAACACTGAAGCTTTCTTT. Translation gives CASSSLGGQGNTEAFF.

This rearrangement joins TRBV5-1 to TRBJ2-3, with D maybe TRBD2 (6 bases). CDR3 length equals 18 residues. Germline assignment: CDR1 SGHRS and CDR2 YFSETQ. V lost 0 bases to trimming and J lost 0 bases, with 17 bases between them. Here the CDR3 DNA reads TGCGCCAGCAGCTTGGCCCCTCCCGGGGAGGCTAGCACAGATACGCAGTATTTT. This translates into CASSLAPPGEASTDTQYF. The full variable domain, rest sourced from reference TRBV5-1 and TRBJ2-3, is KAGVTQTPRYLIKTRGQQVTLSCSPISGHRSVSWYQQTPGQGLQFLFEYFSETQRNKGNFPGRFSGRQFSNSRSEMNVSTLELGDSALYLCASSLAPPGEASTDTQYFGPGTRLTVL.

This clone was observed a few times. CDR3 protein: CASSPRQGRYEQYF. In DNA, the CDR3 is TGCGCCAGCAGCCCCAGACAGGGGCGGTACGAGCAGTACTTC. V gene TRBV5-1 combines with J gene TRBJ2-7; 8 bases match TRBD1. The CDR3 runs 14 residues. J lost 4 bases, V lost 4 bases, and 7 bases had no gene match. The V gene's germline CDR1 is SGHRS and CDR2 YFSETQ.

CDR3 protein: CASSLLQSNYGYTF. The CDR3 region has the DNA TGTGCCAGCAGCTTGCTACAGAGTAACTATGGCTACACCTTC. The genes are TRBV7-2 and TRBJ1-2; no reliable D call. The CDR3 contains 14 residues. Germline V gives CDR1 SGHTA, CDR2 FQGNSA. V was trimmed by 3 bases and J by 1 base, leaving 9 bases between them.

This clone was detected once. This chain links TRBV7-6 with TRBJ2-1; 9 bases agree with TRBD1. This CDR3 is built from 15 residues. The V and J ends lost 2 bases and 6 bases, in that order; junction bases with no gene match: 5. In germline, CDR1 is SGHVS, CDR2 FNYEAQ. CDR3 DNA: TGTGCCAGCAGCTTAAGGACAGGGGAAGGCAATGAGCAGTTCTTC. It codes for CASSLRTGEGNEQFF.

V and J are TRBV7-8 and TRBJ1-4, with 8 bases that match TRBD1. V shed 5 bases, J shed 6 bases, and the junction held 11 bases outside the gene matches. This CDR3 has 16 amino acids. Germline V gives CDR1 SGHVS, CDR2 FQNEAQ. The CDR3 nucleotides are TGTGCCAGCAGCGTTAAGCTGGACAGGGAGTATGAAAAACTGTTTTTT. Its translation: CASSVKLDREYEKLFF.

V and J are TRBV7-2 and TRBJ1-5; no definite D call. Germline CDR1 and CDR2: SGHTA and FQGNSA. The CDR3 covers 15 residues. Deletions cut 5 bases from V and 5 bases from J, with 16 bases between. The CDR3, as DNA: TGTGCCAGCAGCCCGGCCGCCAGATACTATCAGCCCCAGCATTTT. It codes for CASSPAARYYQPQHF.

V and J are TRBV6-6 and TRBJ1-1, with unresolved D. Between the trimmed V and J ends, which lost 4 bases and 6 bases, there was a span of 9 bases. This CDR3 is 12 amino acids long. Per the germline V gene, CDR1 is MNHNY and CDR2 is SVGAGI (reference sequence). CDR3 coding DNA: TGTGCCAGCAGTTTCGGGCGAGCTGAAGCTTTCTTT. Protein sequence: CASSFGRAEAFF.

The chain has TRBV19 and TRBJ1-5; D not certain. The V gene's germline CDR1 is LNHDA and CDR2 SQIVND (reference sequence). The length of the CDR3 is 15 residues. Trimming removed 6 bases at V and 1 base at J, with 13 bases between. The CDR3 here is CASSKGPGSNQPQHF. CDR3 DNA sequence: TGTGCCAGTAGCAAGGGCCCGGGAAGCAATCAGCCCCAGCATTTT.

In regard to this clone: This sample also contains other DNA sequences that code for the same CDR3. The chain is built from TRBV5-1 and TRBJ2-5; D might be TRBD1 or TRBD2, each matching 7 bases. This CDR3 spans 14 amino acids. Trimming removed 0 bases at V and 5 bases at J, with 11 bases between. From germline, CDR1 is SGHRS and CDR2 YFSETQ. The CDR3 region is CASSLGQGGETQYF. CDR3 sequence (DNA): TGCGCCAGCAGCTTGGGACAGGGAGGGGAGACCCAGTACTTC.

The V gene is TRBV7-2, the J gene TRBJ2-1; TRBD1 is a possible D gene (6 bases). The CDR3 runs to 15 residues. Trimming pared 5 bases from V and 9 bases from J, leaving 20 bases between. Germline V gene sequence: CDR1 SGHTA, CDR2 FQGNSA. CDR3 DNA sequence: TGTGCCAGCAGCCCGAGGGGGACGCGTACTACTGAGCAGTTCTTC. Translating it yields CASSPRGTRTTEQFF. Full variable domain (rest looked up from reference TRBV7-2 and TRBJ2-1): GAGVSQSPSNKVTEKGKDVELRCDPISGHTALYWYRQSLGQGLEFLIYFQGNSAPDKSGLPSDRFSAERTGGSVSTLTIQRTQQEDSAVYLCASSPRGTRTTEQFFGPGTRLTVL.

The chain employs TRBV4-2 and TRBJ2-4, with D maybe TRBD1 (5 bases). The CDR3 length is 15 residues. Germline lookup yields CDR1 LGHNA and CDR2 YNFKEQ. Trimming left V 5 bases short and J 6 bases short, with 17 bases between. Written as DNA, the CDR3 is TGTGCCAGCAGCTTACGATTGACAGATGGAAACATTCAGTACTTC. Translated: CASSLRLTDGNIQYF.

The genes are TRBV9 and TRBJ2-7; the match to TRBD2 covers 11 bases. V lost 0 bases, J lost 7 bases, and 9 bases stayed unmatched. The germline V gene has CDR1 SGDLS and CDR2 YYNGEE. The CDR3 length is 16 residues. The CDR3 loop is CASSVATSGSRREQYF. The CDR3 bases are TGTGCCAGCAGCGTAGCTACTAGCGGGAGTAGACGGGAGCAGTACTTC.

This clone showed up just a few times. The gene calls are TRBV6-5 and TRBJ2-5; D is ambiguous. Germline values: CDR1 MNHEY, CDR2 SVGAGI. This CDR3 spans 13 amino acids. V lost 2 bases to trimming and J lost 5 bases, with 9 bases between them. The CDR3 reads CASSYGVRETQYF. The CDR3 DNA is TGTGCCAGCAGTTACGGGGTTAGGGAGACCCAGTACTTC.

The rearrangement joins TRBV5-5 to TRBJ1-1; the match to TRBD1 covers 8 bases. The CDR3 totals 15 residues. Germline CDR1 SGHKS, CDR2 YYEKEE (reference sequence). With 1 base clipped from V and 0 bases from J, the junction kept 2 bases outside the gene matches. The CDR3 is CASSLTGQVNTEAFF. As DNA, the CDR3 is TGTGCCAGCAGCTTGACGGGACAGGTGAACACTGAAGCTTTCTTT.

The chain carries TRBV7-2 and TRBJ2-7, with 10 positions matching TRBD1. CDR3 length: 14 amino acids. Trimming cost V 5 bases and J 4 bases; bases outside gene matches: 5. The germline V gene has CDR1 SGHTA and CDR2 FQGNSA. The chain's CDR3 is CASSRRDRGYEQYF. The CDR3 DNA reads TGTGCCAGCAGCAGGCGGGACAGGGGATACGAGCAGTACTTC.

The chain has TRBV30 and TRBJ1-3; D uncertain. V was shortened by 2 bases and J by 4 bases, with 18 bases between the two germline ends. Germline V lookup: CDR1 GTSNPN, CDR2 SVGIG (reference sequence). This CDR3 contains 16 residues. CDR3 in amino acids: CAWSNEVGYSGNTIYF. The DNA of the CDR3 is TGTGCCTGGAGTAACGAGGTGGGGTATTCCGGAAACACCATATATTTT.

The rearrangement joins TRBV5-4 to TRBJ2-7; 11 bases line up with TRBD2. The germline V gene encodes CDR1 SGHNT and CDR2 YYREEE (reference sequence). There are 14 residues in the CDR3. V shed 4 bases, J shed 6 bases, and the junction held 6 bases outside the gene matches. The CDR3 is CASSGTSGSREQYF. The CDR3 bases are TGTGCCAGCAGCGGAACTAGCGGGAGCCGCGAGCAGTACTTC.

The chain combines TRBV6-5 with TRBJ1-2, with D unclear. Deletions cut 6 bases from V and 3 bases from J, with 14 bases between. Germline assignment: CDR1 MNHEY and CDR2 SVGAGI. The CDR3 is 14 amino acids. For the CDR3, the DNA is TGTGCCAGCAGCCCCCGGGGATCGGACTATGGCTACACCTTC. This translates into CASSPRGSDYGYTF.

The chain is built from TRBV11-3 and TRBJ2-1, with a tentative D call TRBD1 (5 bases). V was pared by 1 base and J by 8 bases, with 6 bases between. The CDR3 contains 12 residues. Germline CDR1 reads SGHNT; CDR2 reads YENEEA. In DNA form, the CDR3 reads TGTGCCAGCAGCTTAGTAGGGGATGAGCAGTTCTTC. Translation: CASSLVGDEQFF.